These T cell receptor beta chains were read from a single sample in a study of blood T cells in healthy people across ages. TCRdb used MiXCR to reprocess the 5' RACE reads, holding one entry per CDR3 protein. This sample carries about 1.1 million distinct CDR3 sequences, roughly two fifths of them seen once, and the ten largest clones take roughly 13%. Sequencing used blood. These receptors originate from a man younger than 30 in good health. The CDR3 runs from the conserved cysteine through the conserved F or W. A D gene is named only where the DNA matches it firmly. The size field is filled for only some rows; it gives once, few, many or a size class.

v_call,d_call,clone_size,j_call,cdr3_aa,cdr3_nt
TRBV9,NA,NA,TRBJ2-7,CASSVEPSSYEQYF,TGTGCCAGCAGCGTAGAGCCCAGCTCCTACGAGCAGTACTTC
TRBV5-4,NA,NA,TRBJ1-2,CASSPPEGYGYTF,TGTGCCAGCAGCCCCCCGGAGGGCTATGGCTACACCTTC
TRBV5-4,NA,NA,TRBJ1-1,CASSKQGNTEAFF,TGTGCCAGCAGCAAACAGGGGAACACTGAAGCTTTCTTT
TRBV6-6,NA,few,TRBJ1-6,CASSYENRNSPLHF,TGTGCCAGCAGTTACGAGAATCGGAATTCACCCCTCCACTTT
TRBV5-5,NA,NA,TRBJ1-2,CASTPDGYYGYTF,TGTGCCAGCACCCCTGACGGTTACTATGGCTACACCTTC
TRBV10-3,NA,NA,TRBJ1-5,CAIIESARAQHF,TGTGCCATCATTGAGTCCGCCCGGGCCCAGCATTTT
TRBV29-1,NA,NA,TRBJ1-1,CSVVRSGPNTEAFF,TGCAGCGTTGTCCGCTCAGGGCCGAACACTGAAGCTTTCTTT
TRBV20-1,NA,NA,TRBJ2-3,CSAIRLQTSTDTQYF,TGCAGTGCTATCAGGCTACAGACGAGCACAGATACGCAGTATTTT
TRBV5-1,NA,NA,TRBJ1-1,CASSLVGNMNTEAFF,TGCGCCAGCAGCTTGGTTGGGAACATGAACACTGAAGCTTTCTTT
TRBV6-4,NA,NA,TRBJ2-3,CASNARFFEGDTDTQYF,TGTGCCAGCAACGCCCGATTTTTCGAGGGGGACACAGATACGCAGTATTTT
TRBV20-1,NA,few,TRBJ1-2,CSAREPQDRGYTF,TGCAGTGCTAGAGAACCTCAGGACCGAGGCTACACCTTC
TRBV20-1,NA,few,TRBJ2-1,CSARDWLPESHSYNEQFF,TGCAGTGCTAGAGATTGGTTGCCCGAATCTCACTCCTACAATGAGCAGTTCTTC
TRBV5-1,TRBD2,many,TRBJ2-4,CASSSPAGDLAKNIQYF,TGCGCCAGCAGCTCCCCCGCGGGGGACTTAGCCAAAAACATTCAGTACTTC
TRBV6-5,NA,NA,TRBJ1-1,CASSYTESYTEAFF,TGTGCCAGCAGTTATACAGAAAGCTACACTGAAGCTTTCTTT
TRBV14,NA,NA,TRBJ1-1,CASSQPPGPEAFF,TGTGCCAGCAGCCAACCCCCCGGTCCTGAAGCTTTCTTT
TRBV21-1,NA,few,TRBJ1-4,CASTTGGVMTNEKLFF,TGTGCCAGCACGACAGGAGGAGTTATGACTAATGAAAAACTGTTTTTT
TRBV7-2,NA,NA,TRBJ2-1,CASSLKGGDFYNEQFF,TGTGCCAGCAGCCTAAAGGGGGGGGACTTCTACAATGAGCAGTTCTTC
TRBV10-3,TRBD1,NA,TRBJ1-1,CAISDRERSEAFF,TGTGCCATCAGCGACAGGGAGAGGTCTGAAGCTTTCTTT
TRBV29-1,TRBD1,NA,TRBJ1-2,CSVAKADRGDYGYTF,TGCAGCGTTGCTAAAGCGGACAGGGGAGACTATGGCTACACCTTC
TRBV20-1,NA,many,TRBJ1-2,CSASTDDGYTF,TGCAGTGCTAGCACCGACGATGGCTACACCTTC